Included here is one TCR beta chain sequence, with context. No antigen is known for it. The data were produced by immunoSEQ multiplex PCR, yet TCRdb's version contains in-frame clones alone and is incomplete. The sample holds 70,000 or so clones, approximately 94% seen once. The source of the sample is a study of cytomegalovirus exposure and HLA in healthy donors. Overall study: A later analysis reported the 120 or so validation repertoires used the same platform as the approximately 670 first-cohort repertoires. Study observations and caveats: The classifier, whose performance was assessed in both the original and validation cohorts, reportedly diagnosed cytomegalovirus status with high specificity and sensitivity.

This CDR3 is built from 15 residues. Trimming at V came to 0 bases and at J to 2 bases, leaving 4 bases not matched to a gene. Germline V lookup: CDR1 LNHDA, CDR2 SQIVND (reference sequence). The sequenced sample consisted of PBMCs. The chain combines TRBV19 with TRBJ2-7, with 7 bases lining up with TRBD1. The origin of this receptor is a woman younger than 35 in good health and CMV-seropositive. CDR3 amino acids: CASSIDPTGPYEQYF. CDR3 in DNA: TGTGCCAGTAGTATAGACCCGACAGGGCCCTACGAGCAGTACTTC. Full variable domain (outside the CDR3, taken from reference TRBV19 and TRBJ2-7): DGGITQSPKYLFRKEGQNVTLSCEQNLNHDAMYWYRQDPGQGLRLIYYSQIVNDFQKGDIAEGYSVSREKKESFPLTVTSAQKNPTAFYLCASSIDPTGPYEQYFGPGTRLTVT.